This paragraph reports one TCR beta chain. Gene names denote mouse genes. The read comes to an end 1 residue before the CDR3 does, leaving the germline J gene to fill in the end. Profiled with immunoSEQ multiplex PCR; TCRdb holds only in-frame clones, not every one. The sample has 40,000 to 60,000 clones; less than 75% are singletons. This sample stems from a study of tissue T cells after allogeneic stem cell transplantation. Per germline, CDR1 LGHDT and CDR2 YNNKQL (reference sequence). CDR3 size: 13 residues. Trimming took off 5 bases at V and 10 bases at J, with 12 bases between the two ends. The sequence was obtained from a pool of C57BL/6 mice in good health. The sample comprised sorted cells pooled from one or two spleens. J is TRBJ1-6 and V is TRBV4; tentative D call: TRBD1 (5 bases). TRBJ1-6 is filed as an ORF, its function uncertain. The CDR3 here is CASSPGGGSPLYF. Partial CDR3 DNA: TGTGCCAGCAGCCCCGGGGGAGGGTCGCCCCTCTAC.